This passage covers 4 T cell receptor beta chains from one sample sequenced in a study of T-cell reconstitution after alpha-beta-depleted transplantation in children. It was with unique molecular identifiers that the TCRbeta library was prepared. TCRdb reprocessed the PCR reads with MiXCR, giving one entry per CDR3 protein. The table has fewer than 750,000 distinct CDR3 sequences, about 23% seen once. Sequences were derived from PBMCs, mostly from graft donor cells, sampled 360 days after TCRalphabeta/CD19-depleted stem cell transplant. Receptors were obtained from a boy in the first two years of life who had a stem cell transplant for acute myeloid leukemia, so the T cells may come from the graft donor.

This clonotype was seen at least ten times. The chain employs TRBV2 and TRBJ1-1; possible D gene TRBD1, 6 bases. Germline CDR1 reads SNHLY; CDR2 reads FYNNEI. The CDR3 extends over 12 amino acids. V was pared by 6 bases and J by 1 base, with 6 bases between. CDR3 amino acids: CASRDRNTEAFF. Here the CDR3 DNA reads TGTGCCAGCAGGGACAGGAACACTGAAGCTTTCTTT.

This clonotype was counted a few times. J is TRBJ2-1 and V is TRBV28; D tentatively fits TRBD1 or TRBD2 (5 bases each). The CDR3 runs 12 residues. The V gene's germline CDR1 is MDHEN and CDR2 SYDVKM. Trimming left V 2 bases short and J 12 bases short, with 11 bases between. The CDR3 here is CASSLATGGQFF. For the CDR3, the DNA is TGTGCCAGCAGTTTAGCGACTGGGGGGCAGTTCTTC.

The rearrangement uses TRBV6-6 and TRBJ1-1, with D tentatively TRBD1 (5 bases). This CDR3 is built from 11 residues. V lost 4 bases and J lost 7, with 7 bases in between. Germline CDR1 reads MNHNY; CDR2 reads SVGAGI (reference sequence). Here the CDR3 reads CASSFQGEAFF. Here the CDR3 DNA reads TGTGCCAGCAGTTTCCAGGGTGAAGCTTTCTTT.

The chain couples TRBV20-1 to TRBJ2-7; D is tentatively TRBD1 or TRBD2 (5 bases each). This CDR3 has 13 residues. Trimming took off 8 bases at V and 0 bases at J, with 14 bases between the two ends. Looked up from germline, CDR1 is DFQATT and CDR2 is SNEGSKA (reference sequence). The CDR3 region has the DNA TGCAGTTACCCAATGGGGGACTCCTACGAGCAGTACTTC. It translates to CSYPMGDSYEQYF.